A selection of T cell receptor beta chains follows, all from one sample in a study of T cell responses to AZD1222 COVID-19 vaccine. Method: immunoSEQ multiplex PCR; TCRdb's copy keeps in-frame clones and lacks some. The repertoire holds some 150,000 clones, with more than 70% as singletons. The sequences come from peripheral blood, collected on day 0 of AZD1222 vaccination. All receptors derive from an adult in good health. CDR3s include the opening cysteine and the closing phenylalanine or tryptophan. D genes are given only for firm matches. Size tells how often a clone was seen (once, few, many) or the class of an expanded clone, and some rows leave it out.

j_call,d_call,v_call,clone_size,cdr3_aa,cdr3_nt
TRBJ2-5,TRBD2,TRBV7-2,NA,CASSRTSGGDETQYF,TGTGCCAGCAGCCGGACTAGCGGGGGGGATGAGACCCAGTACTTC
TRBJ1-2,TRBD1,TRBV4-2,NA,CASSQETGARLGYTF,TGTGCCAGCAGCCAAGAGACAGGGGCCCGGCTAGGGTACACCTTC
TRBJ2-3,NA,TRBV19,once,CASSTRRVTSTDTQYF,TGTGCCAGTAGCACTAGACGGGTAACTAGCACAGATACGCAGTATTTT
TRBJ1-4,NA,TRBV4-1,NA,CASSLLPGHREKLFF,TGCGCCAGCAGCCTCTTACCGGGACACAGGGAAAAACTGTTTTTT
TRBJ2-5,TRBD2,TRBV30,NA,CAWSERLAGKRETQYF,TGTGCCTGGAGTGAGAGACTAGCGGGGAAGAGGGAGACCCAGTACTTC
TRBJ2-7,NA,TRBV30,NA,CAWSRGTYEQYF,TGTGCCTGGAGCCGCGGCACCTACGAGCAGTACTTC
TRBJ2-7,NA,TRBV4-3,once,CASSQDWGTYSYEQYF,TGCGCCAGCAGCCAAGATTGGGGGACTTACTCCTACGAGCAGTACTTC
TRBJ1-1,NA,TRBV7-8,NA,CASSWLGRNEAFF,TGTGCCAGCAGCTGGTTGGGACGTAATGAAGCTTTCTTT
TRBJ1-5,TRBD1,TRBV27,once,CASSPSDRVGGQPQHF,TGTGCCAGCAGTCCTTCGGACAGGGTCGGAGGGCAGCCCCAGCATTTT
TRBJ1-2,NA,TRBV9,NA,CASSPSGLRQVGYTF,TGTGCCAGCAGCCCCAGCGGACTGCGCCAGGTCGGCTACACCTTC
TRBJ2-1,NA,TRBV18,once,CASSPVQVSYNEQFF,TGTGCCAGCTCACCAGTCCAGGTCTCCTACAATGAGCAGTTCTTC
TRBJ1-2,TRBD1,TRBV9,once,CASSRDRLNGYTF,TGTGCCAGCAGCCGGGACAGACTGAATGGCTACACCTTC
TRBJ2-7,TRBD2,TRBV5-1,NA,CASTSGRSLTYEQYF,TGCGCCAGCACTAGCGGGAGGTCCCTAACGTACGAGCAGTACTTC
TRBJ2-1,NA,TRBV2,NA,CASTGTSVSYNEQFF,TGTGCCAGCACGGGGACAAGCGTCTCCTACAATGAGCAGTTCTTC
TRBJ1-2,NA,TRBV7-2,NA,CASSLNRGYYTF,TGTGCCAGCAGCTTAAATCGGGGCTACTACACCTTC
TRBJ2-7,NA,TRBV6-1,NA,CASSEVRASSYEQYF,TGTGCCAGCAGTGAAGTTCGAGCCAGCTCCTACGAGCAGTACTTC
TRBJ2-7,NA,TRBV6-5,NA,CASSYSLPDGAYEQYF,TGTGCCAGCAGTTACTCCCTCCCCGACGGAGCCTACGAGCAGTACTTC
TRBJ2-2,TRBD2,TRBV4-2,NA,CASSLTSGRLTGELFF,TGTGCCAGCAGCCTAACTAGCGGGAGGCTCACCGGGGAGCTGTTTTTT
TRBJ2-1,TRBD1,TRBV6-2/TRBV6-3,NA,CASSYAAGGVVEQFF,TGTGCCAGCAGTTACGCGGCAGGGGGTGTGGTTGAGCAGTTCTTC
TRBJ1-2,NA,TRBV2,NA,CASRGNNYGYTF,TGTGCCAGCAGGGGAAACAACTATGGCTACACCTTC
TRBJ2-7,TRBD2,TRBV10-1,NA,CARASGRDYEQYF,TGCGCCAGGGCTAGCGGGAGAGACTACGAGCAGTACTTC
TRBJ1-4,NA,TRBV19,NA,CASSIEAGSTRGKLFF,TGTGCCAGTAGTATAGAGGCTGGGTCGACAAGGGGAAAACTGTTTTTT
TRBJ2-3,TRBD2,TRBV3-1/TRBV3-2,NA,CASSPLGGGAPDTQYF,TGTGCCAGCAGCCCCCTTGGCGGGGGGGCCCCAGATACGCAGTATTTT
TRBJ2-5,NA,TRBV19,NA,CASSIGLRQETQYF,TGTGCCAGTAGTATCGGACTGCGTCAAGAGACCCAGTACTTC
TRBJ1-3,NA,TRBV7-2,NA,CASSPSPGNGNTIYF,TGTGCCAGCAGCCCCTCACCGGGGAATGGAAACACCATATATTTT
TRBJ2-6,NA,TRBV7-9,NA,CASSLRGQGANVLTF,TGTGCCAGCAGCTTAAGAGGGCAAGGGGCCAACGTCCTGACTTTC